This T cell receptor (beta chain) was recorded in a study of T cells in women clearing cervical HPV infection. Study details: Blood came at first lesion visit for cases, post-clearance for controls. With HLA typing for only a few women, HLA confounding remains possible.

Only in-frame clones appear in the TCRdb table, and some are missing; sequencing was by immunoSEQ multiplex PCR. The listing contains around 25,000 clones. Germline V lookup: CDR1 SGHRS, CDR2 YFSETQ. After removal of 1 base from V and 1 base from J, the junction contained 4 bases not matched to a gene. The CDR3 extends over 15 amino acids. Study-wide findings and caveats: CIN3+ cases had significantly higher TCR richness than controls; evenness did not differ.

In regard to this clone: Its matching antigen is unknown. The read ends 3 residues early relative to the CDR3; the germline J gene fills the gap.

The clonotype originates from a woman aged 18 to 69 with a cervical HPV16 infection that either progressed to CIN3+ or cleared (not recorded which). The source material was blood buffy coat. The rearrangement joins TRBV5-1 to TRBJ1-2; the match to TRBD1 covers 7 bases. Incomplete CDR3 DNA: TGCGCCAGCAGCTTGAAGGGGACAGATAACTATGGC. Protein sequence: CASSLKGTDNYG. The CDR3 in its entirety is CASSLKGTDNYGYTF.